The clone carrying this T cell receptor (beta chain) was detected many times. CDR3-region Arm-PCR and iRepertoire HTBI primers produced the TCR beta libraries. Each CDR3 protein gets one entry after TCRdb re-called the multiplex PCR reads with MiXCR. Among 350,000 to 500,000 distinct CDR3 sequences listed, roughly 17% were seen once. This entry comes from a study of regulatory T cells in long-lasting Graves disease. Time point denoted: newly diagnosed GD, antithyroid drugs for less than 3 months. The authors made the TCR library using RNA they extracted from PBMCs. Criteria from the American Thyroid Association guidelines were applied to diagnose Graves' disease. The V gene's germline CDR1 is MNHNS and CDR2 SASEGT. There are 16 residues in the CDR3. V lost 6 bases to trimming and J lost 1 base, with 18 bases between them. These same records also appear under a second study, on T cells in Graves' hyperthyroidism and ophthalmopathy.

The TCR originated in a woman in her late teens or twenties with Graves disease. The material sequenced was peripheral blood mononuclear cells (PBMCs), taken at new diagnosis, from a patient treated with antithyroid drugs. The V and J genes are TRBV6-1 and TRBJ1-2; D is possibly TRBD1 (5 bases). The CDR3 bases are TGTGCCAGCAGACTCAATGGGGATGGACATAACTATGGCTACACCTTC. Translated: CASRLNGDGHNYGYTF.